This TCR beta chain was captured in a study of T cell responses to AZD1222 COVID-19 vaccine. Study-level results: Donors were largely white British and mainly female; clonal diversity was possibly underestimated. Reports say nearly half of spike-specific TCRs go after unmutated variant regions. Mapped onto spike, vaccine-associated CD4 TCRs spanned it and were dominant at 160-218 and 743-854.

Comments on this clone: The antigen remains undetermined.

Germline CDR1 is SGDLS and CDR2 is YYNGEE. The length of the CDR3 is 18 residues. Trimming shortened V by 0 bases and J by 4 bases, and 22 bases separated the two germline ends. Sequenced by immunoSEQ multiplex PCR; TCRdb stores in-frame clones only, minus some. The table lists about 42,000 clones, 75% to 90% of them singletons, with 15% to 20% in the top ten. The sample consisted of peripheral blood, taken 28 days after the second AZD1222 dose. The V and J genes are TRBV9 and TRBJ1-2; TRBD1 might be the D (6 bases). The receptor's source is an adult who received the AZD1222 COVID-19 vaccine. The CDR3 region has the DNA TGTGCCAGCAGCGTAGAAGGGGCAGGGGCAAGCTCCTTCTATGGCTACACCTTC. It translates to CASSVEGAGASSFYGYTF.